In its sample, the clone carrying this TCR beta chain was seen a few times. Its antigen is not identified. One end of the junction does not line up with germline, which may come from a read error. The CDR3 totals 13 residues. Germline assignment: CDR1 MDHEN and CDR2 SYDVKM. Authors' data handling: Filtering differed since immunoSEQ provided only junctions, with no quality scores. Method: immunoSEQ multiplex PCR; TCRdb's copy keeps in-frame clones and lacks some. Clone size and the V and J calls come from that table; the DNA yielded D and trimming. The table records fewer than 600,000 clones, around 76% of them present only once. Each sample came from a Caucasian adult donor living in Nashville, Tennessee. Samples left unsorted employed roughly 90 million PBMCs for genomic DNA. These data come from a study of shared clonotypes between healthy human individuals. Study results and limitations: Represented genetic and exposure-history diversity was restricted by having few donors.

This clonotype originated in a woman aged 40 to 50 in good health. Some clones in this sample may be carry-over from other donors' samples. Sequencing was performed on PBMCs. The chain combines TRBV28 with TRBJ2-7, with a weak D call TRBD2 (5 bases). CDR3 residues: CASSLRGSRVFNF. Written as DNA, the CDR3 is TGTGCCAGCAGTTTAAGAGGGTCCCGGGTCTTTAACTTC.